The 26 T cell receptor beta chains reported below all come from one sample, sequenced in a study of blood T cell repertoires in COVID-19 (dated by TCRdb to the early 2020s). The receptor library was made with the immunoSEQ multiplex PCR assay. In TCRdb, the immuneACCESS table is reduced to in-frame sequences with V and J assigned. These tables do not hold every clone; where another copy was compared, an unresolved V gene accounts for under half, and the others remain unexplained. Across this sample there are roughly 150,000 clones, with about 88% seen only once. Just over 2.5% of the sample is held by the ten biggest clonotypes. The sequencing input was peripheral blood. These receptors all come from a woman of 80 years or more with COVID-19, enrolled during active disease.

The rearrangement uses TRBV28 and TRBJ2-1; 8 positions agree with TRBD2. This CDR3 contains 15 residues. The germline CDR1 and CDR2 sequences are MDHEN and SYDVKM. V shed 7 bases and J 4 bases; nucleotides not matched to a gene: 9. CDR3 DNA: TGTGCCAGCATTCCAAGCGGGAGAGGTTACAATGAGCAGTTCTTC. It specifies CASIPSGRGYNEQFF.

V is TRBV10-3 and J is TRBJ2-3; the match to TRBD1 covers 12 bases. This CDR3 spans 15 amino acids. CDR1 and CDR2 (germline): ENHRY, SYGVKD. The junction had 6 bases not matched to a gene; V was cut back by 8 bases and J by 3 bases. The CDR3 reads CAIGGTGGATDTQYF. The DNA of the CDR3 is TGTGCCATCGGCGGGACAGGGGGCGCGACAGATACGCAGTATTTT.

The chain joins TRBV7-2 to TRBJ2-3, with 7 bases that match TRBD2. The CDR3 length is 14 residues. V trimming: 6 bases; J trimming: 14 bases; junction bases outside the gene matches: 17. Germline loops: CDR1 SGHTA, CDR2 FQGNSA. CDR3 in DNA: TGTGCCAGCAGAGCCCATGTCCAGCGGGAAAATCTGTATTTT. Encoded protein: CASRAHVQRENLYF.

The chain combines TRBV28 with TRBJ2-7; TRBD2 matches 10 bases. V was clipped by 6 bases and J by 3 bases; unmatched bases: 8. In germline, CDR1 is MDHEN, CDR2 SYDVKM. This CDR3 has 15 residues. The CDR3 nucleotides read TGTGCCAGCAGCGAAACTAGCGGGGCGAACTACGAGCAGTACTTC. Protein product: CASSETSGANYEQYF.

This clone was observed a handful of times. CDR3 nucleotide sequence: TGTGCCAGCAGTTCCGTTCCGAAGCCGGGTTACGAGCAGTACTTC. It yields the protein CASSSVPKPGYEQYF. V and J are TRBV6-6 and TRBJ2-7; D is uncertain. This CDR3 has 15 amino acids. The ends were cut back, 4 bases at V and 4 bases at J, with 17 bases in the middle. Germline V gene data show CDR1 as MNHNY and CDR2 as SVGAGI (reference sequence).

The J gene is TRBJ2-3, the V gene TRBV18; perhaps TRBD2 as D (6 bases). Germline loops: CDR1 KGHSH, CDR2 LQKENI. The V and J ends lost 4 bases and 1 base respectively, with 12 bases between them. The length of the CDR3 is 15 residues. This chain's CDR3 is CASSRTGVGTDTQYF. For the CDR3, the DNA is TGTGCCAGCTCACGGACGGGAGTGGGCACAGATACGCAGTATTTT. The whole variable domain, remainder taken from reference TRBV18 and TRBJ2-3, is NAGVMQNPRHLVRRRGQEARLRCSPMKGHSHVYWYRQLPEEGLKFMVYLQKENIIDESGMPKERFSAEFPKEGPSILRIQQVVRGDSAAYFCASSRTGVGTDTQYFGPGTRLTVL.

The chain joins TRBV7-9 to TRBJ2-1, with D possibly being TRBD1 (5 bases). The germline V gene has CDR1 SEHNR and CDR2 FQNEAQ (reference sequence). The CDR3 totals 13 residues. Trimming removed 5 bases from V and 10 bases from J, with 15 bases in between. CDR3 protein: CASSHGRVREQFF. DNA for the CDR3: TGTGCCAGCAGCCACGGCAGGGTTCGGGAGCAGTTCTTC.

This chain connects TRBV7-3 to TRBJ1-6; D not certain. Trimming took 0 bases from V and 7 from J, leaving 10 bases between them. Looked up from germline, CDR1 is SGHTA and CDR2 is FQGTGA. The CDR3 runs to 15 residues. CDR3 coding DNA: TGTGCCAGCAGCTTAACACGAGGTCTGAATTCACCCCTCCACTTT. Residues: CASSLTRGLNSPLHF.

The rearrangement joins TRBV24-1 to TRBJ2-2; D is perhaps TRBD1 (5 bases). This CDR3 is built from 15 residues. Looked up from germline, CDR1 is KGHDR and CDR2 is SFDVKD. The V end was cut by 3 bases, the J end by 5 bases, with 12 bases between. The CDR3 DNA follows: TGTGCCACCAGTGATCCCCGAACAGGAACCGGGGAGCTGTTTTTT. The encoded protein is CATSDPRTGTGELFF.

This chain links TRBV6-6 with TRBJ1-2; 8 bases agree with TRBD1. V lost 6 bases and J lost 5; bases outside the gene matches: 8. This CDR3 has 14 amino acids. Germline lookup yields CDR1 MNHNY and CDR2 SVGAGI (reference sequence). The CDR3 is CASRNTDRAYGYTF. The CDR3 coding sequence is TGTGCCAGCAGAAACACGGACAGGGCGTATGGCTACACCTTC.

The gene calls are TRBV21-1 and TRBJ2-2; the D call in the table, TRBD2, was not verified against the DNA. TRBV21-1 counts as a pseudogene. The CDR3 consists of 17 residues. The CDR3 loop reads CASTKSGQGGGTGELFF. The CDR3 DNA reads TGTGCCAGCACAAAATCAGGGCAGGGAGGCGGCACCGGGGAGCTGTTTTTT.

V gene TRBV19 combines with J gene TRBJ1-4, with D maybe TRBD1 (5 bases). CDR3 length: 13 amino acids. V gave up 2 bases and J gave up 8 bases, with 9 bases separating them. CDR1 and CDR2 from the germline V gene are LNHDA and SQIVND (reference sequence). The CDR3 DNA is TGTGCCAGTAGTATAACAAGGGGAGAAAAACTGTTTTTT. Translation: CASSITRGEKLFF.

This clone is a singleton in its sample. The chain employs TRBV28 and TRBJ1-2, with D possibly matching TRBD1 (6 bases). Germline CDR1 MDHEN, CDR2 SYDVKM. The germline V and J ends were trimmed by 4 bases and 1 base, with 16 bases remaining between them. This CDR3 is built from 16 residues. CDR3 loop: CASSSTGTQSNYGYTF. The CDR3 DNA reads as TGTGCCAGCAGTTCAACCGGGACACAGAGTAACTATGGCTACACCTTC.

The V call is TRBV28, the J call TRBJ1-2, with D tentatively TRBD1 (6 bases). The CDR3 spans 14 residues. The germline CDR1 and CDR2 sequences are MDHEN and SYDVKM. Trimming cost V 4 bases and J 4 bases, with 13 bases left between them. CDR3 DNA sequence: TGTGCCAGCAGTTACGGACAGCTAAGCTATGGCTACACCTTC. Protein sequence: CASSYGQLSYGYTF.

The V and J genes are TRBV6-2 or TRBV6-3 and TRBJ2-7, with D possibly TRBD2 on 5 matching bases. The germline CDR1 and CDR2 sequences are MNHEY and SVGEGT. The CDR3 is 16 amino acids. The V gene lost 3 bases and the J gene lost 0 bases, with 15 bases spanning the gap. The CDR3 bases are TGTGCCAGCAGTTATGAGGCGGGCGGTAGCTCCTACGAGCAGTACTTC. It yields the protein CASSYEAGGSSYEQYF.

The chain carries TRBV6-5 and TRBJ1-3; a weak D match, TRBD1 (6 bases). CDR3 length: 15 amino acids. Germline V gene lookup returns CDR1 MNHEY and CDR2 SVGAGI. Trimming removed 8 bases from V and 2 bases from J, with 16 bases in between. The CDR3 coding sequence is TGTGCCAGCCGGGACCAAGGGGGTACTGGAAACACCATATATTTT. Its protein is CASRDQGGTGNTIYF.

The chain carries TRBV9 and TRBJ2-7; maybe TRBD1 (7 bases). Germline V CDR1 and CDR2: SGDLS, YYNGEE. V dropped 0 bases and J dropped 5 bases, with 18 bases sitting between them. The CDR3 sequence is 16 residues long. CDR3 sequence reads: CASSVAGRQGLHEQYF. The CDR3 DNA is TGTGCCAGCAGCGTAGCCGGGAGACAGGGTCTTCACGAGCAGTACTTC.

Here the CDR3 reads CATSRDPGAHQPQHF. The CDR3, as DNA: TGTGCCACCAGCAGAGATCCAGGGGCGCATCAGCCCCAGCATTTT. This sequence joins TRBV15 and TRBJ1-5; D possibly corresponds to TRBD1 (6 bases). In germline, CDR1 is LNHNV, CDR2 YYDKDF (reference sequence). Trimming pared 0 bases from V and 5 bases from J, leaving 11 bases between. The length of the CDR3 is 15 residues.

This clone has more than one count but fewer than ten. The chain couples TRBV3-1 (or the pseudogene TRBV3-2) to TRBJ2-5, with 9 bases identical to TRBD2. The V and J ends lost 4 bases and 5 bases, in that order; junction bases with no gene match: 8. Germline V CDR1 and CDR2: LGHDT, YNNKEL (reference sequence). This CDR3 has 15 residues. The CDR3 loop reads CASSLKGLAEETQYF. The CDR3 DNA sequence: TGTGCCAGCAGCCTGAAGGGACTAGCAGAGGAGACCCAGTACTTC.

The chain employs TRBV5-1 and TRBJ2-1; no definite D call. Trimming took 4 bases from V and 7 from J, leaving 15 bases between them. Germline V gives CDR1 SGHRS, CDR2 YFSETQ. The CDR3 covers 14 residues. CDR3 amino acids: CASSPEAVLNEQFF. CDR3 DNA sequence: TGCGCCAGCAGCCCCGAGGCGGTTTTGAATGAGCAGTTCTTC.

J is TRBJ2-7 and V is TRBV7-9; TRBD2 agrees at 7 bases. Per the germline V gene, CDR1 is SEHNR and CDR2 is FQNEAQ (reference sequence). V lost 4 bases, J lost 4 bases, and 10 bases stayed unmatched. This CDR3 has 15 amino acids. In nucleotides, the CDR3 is TGTGCCAGCAGCTCAGCCGGACTAGTCGCTTACGAGCAGTACTTC. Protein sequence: CASSSAGLVAYEQYF.

The CDR3 reads CASSDGGFGYGYTF. In DNA form, the CDR3 reads TGTGCCAGCAGTGATGGAGGTTTTGGCTATGGCTACACCTTC. V and J are TRBV2 and TRBJ1-2; D is uncertain. The CDR3 is made up of 14 amino acids. With 3 bases removed from V and 4 bases from J, the gap between germline ends came to 12 bases. Germline-derived CDR1 and CDR2 are SNHLY and FYNNEI.

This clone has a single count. CDR3 sequence reads: CASTSAGELFF. As DNA, the CDR3 is TGTGCCAGCACCTCCGCCGGGGAGCTGTTTTTT. V usage is TRBV3-1 (or the pseudogene TRBV3-2) and J usage is TRBJ2-2; D ambiguous. V was trimmed by 7 bases and J by 6 bases, leaving 6 bases between them. Germline loops: CDR1 LGHDT, CDR2 YNNKEL (reference sequence). This CDR3 contains 11 residues.

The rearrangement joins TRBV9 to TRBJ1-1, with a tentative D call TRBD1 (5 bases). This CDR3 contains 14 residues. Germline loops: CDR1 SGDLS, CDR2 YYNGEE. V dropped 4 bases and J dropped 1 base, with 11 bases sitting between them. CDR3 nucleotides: TGTGCCAGCAGCTCTCGACAGACGAACACTGAAGCTTTCTTT. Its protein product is CASSSRQTNTEAFF.

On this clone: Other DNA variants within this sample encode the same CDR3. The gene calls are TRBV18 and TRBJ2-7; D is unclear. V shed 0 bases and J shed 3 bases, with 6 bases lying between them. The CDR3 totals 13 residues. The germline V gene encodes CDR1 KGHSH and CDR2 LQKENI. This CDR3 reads CASSPPNGYEQYF. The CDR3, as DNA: TGTGCCAGCTCACCACCAAACGGCTACGAGCAGTACTTC.

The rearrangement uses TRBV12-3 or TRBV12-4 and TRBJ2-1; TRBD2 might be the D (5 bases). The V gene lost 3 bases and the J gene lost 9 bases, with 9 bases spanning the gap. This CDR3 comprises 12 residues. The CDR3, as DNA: TGTGCCAGCAGTTTTCTAGCAGCTGAGCAGTTCTTC. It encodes CASSFLAAEQFF.